This record covers a single T cell receptor beta chain. Its cognate antigen is unknown. Each ophthalmopathy patient scored at least 3 on the Clinical Activity Score and at least 4 on NOSPECS grade, with duration under 3 months. A patient was excluded if there was uncontrolled infection, other autoimmune disease, pregnancy or lactation. An approximately 10 ml volume of fresh peripheral blood provided the PBMCs. The data are from a study of T cells in Graves' hyperthyroidism and ophthalmopathy. Study conclusions and caveats: Appearing also in blood were most of the thyroid clonotypes expanded above 0.001.

This CDR3 has 15 residues. Germline lookup yields CDR1 MDHEN and CDR2 SYDVKM. V was cut by 6 bases and J by 4 bases, with 16 bases left in between. What was amplified from RNA transcripts were TCR beta CDR3 regions. HTBI primers drove first-round RT-PCR of the TCR CDR3. TCRdb fed the multiplex PCR reads into MiXCR, producing one record per CDR3 protein. Here the sample spans about 640,000 distinct CDR3 sequences, around 20% being singletons. The clonotype originates from a young man with Graves' ophthalmopathy. The sample taken for sequencing was blood. The genes are TRBV28 and TRBJ2-1, with D possibly matching TRBD2 (5 bases). The CDR3: CASSHRGVPYNEQFF. CDR3 bases: TGTGCCAGCAGCCACCGGGGAGTTCCTTACAATGAGCAGTTCTTC.